This T cell receptor beta chain is from a study of blood T cell repertoires in COVID-19. Study as a whole: The study drew acute and convalescent COVID-19 samples from the United States, Italy and Spain.

Germline lookup yields CDR1 ENHRY and CDR2 SYGVKD. V lost 9 bases and J lost 3, with 11 bases in between. The CDR3 contains 13 residues. This clone was seen a handful of times. The repertoire was sequenced with immunoSEQ multiplex PCR; TCRdb's copy has only in-frame clones and lacks some. The sample yields roughly 150,000 clones, 84% seen once. Participants were aged about 18 to 90 years, lived in 24 US areas, and enrolled virtually. Participant-reported clinical history was the basis for cohort assignment. Each recovered donor of Cohort 3 presented with two negative PCRs, clearance, or symptom resolution.

The chain couples TRBV10-3 to TRBJ2-2, with D maybe TRBD1 (5 bases). The sample comprised PBMCs or T cells enriched from blood (not recorded which). This sequence was found in a man aged 45-65 years who had recovered from COVID-19. Here the CDR3 DNA reads TGTGCCATGCTACAGGTGGACACCGGGGAGCTGTTTTTT. Its protein product is CAMLQVDTGELFF.